This T cell receptor beta chain was sequenced during a study of cytomegalovirus exposure and HLA in healthy donors. General study points: CMV serostatus was the sole immune exposure data available.

The CDR3 has 14 residues. The germline V gene encodes CDR1 SGHRS and CDR2 YFSETQ. Between the trimmed V and J ends, which lost 4 bases and 3 bases, there was a span of 14 bases. About this clone: Its specificity is not known.

60 Vbeta and 13 Jbeta primers were used in PCR. This table comes from immunoSEQ multiplex PCR, and its TCRdb copy is limited to in-frame clones, with some not included. The sample yields roughly 160,000 clones, around four fifths seen once. This sequence was found in a woman between 45 and 65 years old in good health and CMV-seronegative. The chain combines TRBV5-1 with TRBJ2-7; D is perhaps TRBD2 (6 bases). The sequenced sample consisted of PBMCs. The CDR3 sequence is CASSLGYGSYEQYF. As DNA, the CDR3 is TGCGCCAGCAGCCTGGGATACGGGAGCTACGAGCAGTACTTC.